This TCR beta chain was retrieved from a study of spatial heterogeneity in lung cancer (dated by TCRdb to about 2019). Turning to the overall study: Donors were 70 or so patients with early-stage, untreated non-small cell lung cancer from the lung TRACERx cohort. Both alpha and beta chains were TCR-sequenced in samples taken at surgery, namely 220 tumor regions, 62 to 65 matched nontumor lung samples and 45 to 60 PBMC samples. The study quantitatively compared TCR alpha and beta repertoires across multiple tumor regions, matched nontumor lung and blood in non-small cell lung cancer. Beta-chain transcripts were consistently detected in greater numbers than alpha-chain transcripts, which likely reflects a higher abundance of beta-chain transcripts. In the raw uncorrected reads, each unique combination of TCR and UMI appeared more than ten times on average. Follow-up PBMC samples were sequenced whenever available, with the median time to follow-up being two to three years after resection. Nonsynonymous mutation counts, determined by whole-exome sequencing of tumor tissue, were related to TCR repertoire features. What the research found in general, with its limitations: Only roughly 15 patients were included in the comparisons of baseline and follow-up blood repertoires. Ubiquitous expanded tumor TCRs were detected in blood more often at tumor resection than at routine follow-up. Confirming at a functional level the hypothesis that regional TCRs recognize regional mutations was considered to require additional single-cell paired TCR alpha and beta sequencing.

To note about this clonotype: The clone's antigen remains unknown. Being one base from a much bigger clone, this may be a read error.

V is cut by 4 bases and J by 3 bases, and the space between the germline ends is 16 bases. The CDR3 measures 14 amino acids from cysteine to phenylalanine. Only the CDR3 DNA is retained, 42 bases long and in frame from the first base. CDR1 DFQATT and CDR2 SNEGSKA were looked up in the germline V gene (reference sequence). The label giving this sample's time point can be read as: blood at routine non-recurrence follow-up after resection. Whole RNA extracted from tumor and nontumor lung tissue, or from cryopreserved PBMC samples, was used for TCR sequencing without cell sorting. Only patients for whom sufficient RNA was available from at least two tumor regions were selected for TCR sequencing. The method behind the library was 5' RACE. TCRdb shows the sequencer as NextSeq 500. To allow correction of PCR and sequencing errors, the TCR library protocol tagged every TCR cDNA molecule with a unique molecular identifier. In the original analysis: TCR identification, UMI-based error correction and CDR3 extraction were all carried out with Decombinator tools. TCRs above a frequency of 2 per 1,000, corresponding to the top 1% of the tumor frequency distribution, were defined as expanded. Renyi diversity was computed with the R vegan package after each repertoire had been subsampled 100 times to 5,000 TCRs. CDR3 similarity networks were built from amino acid triplet string-kernel similarity, with CDR3s being connected when pairwise similarity was above 0.82. TCRdb itself trimmed the public reads at Q25 with fastp, ran MiXCR and retained productive beta chains. Here each entry gathers all rows of one CDR3 protein and keeps the most common genes and DNA. These V and J calls derive from TCRdb rather than the authors' analysis. Counted in this sample were about 94,000 distinct CDR3 sequences; 19% of them appeared once. The leading ten clones occupy about a fifth of the sample.

This receptor was identified in a male donor with early-stage non-small cell lung cancer. Here the chain combines TRBV20-1 and TRBJ2-7; TRBD1 could be the D gene, as 6 bases match. The source was PBMCs, collected at follow-up. This receptor has the CDR3 CSATHRRGIYEQYF. The DNA is as follows: TGCAGTGCTACCCATCGCAGGGGTATCTACGAGCAGTACTTC.